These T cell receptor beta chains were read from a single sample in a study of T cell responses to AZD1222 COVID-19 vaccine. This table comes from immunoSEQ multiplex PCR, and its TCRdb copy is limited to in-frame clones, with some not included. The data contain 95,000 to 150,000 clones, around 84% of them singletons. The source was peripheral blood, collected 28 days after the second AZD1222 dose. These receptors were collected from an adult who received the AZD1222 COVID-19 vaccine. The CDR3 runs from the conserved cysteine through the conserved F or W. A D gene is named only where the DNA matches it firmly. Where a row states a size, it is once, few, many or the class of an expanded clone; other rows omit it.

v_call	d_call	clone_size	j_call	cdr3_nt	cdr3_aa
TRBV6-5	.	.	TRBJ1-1	TGTGCCAGCAGATATGACACCGTGAACACTGAAGCTTTCTTT	CASRYDTVNTEAFF
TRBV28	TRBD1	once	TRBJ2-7	TGTGCCAGCAGTTTGCCCCCTTGGACAGGGGACGAGCAGTACTTC	CASSLPPWTGDEQYF
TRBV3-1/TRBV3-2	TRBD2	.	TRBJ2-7	TGTGCCAGCAGCAAGGGACTATACTACGAGCAGTACTTC	CASSKGLYYEQYF
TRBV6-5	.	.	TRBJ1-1	TGTGCCAGCAGGGATACGTGGACTGAAGCTTTCTTT	CASRDTWTEAFF
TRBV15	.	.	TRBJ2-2	TGTGCCACCAGCTCGGGGCAGGCCCGCCGGGAGCTGTTTTTT	CATSSGQARRELFF
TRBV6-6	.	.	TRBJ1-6	TGTGCCAGCAGTTACTCGGGGGAAGGACCCCTCCACTTT	CASSYSGEGPLHF
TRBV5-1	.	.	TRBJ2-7	TGCGCCAGCAGCCCGAAACAGGGTACCTACGAGCAGTACTTC	CASSPKQGTYEQYF
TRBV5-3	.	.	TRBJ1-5	TGTGCCAGAAGCTCGCGGGGGGAGGCGGAACAGCCCCAGCATTTT	CARSSRGEAEQPQHF
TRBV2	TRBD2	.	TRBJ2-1	TGTGCCAGCAGGGGGGGACTAGCGGGCAATGAGCAGTTCTTC	CASRGGLAGNEQFF
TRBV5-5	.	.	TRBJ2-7	TGTGCCAGCAGCTGGAGGGGCAGTAGCTTCTCCTACGAGCAGTACTTC	CASSWRGSSFSYEQYF
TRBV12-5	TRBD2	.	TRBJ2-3	TGTGCTAGTGGTTTGGCCCGACTAGCGGGGGGCCTCACAGATACGCAGTATTTT	CASGLARLAGGLTDTQYF
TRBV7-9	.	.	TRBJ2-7	TGTGCCAGCAGTCCACCAATCCGAGAGTACGAGCAGTACTTC	CASSPPIREYEQYF
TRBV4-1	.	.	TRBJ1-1	TGCGCCAGCAGCCGCGGAGGCGGGGGCACTGAAGCTTTCTTT	CASSRGGGGTEAFF
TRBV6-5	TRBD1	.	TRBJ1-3	TGTGCCAGCAGTTACTGGGACAGTGCCTCTGGAAACACCATATATTTT	CASSYWDSASGNTIYF
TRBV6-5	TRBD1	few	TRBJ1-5	TGTGCCAGCAGCTCCACGCAGGGGGCTCATCAGCCCCAGCATTTT	CASSSTQGAHQPQHF
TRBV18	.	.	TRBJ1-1	TGTGCCAGCTCAGCAAGACAGGAGGCGAACACTGAAGCTTTCTTT	CASSARQEANTEAFF
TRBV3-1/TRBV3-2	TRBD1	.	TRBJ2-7	TGTGCCAGCAGCCAAGGGACAGGCCATCCCTACGAGCAGTACTTC	CASSQGTGHPYEQYF
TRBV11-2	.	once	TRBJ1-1	TGTGCCAGCAGTTTGACACAGGGTGGTACTGAAGCTTTCTTT	CASSLTQGGTEAFF
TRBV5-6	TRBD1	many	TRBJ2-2	TGTGCCAGCAGCTTTGGGGGACAGGGGTACACCGGGGAGCTGTTTTTT	CASSFGGQGYTGELFF
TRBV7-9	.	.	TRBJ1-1	TGTGCCAGCAGCTTGGAAGTTGAAGCTTTCTTT	CASSLEVEAFF
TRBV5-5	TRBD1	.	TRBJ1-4	TGTGCCAGCAGCTCACGGGCCGGGACAGGGTGGGAAAAACTGTTTTTT	CASSSRAGTGWEKLFF
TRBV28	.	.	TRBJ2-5	TGTGCCAGCAATGACTACCAAGAGACCCAGTACTTC	CASNDYQETQYF
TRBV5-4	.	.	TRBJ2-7	TGTGCCAGCAGCGAGCTAGAAAACCCCTACGAGCAGTACTTC	CASSELENPYEQYF
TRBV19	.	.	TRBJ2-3	TGTGCCAGTAGTATAATTGGCCTTGCAACGCAGTATTTT	CASSIIGLATQYF
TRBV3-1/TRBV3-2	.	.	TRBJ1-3	TGTGCCAGCAGCCCGGGCGGGAGTACTGGAAACACCATATATTTT	CASSPGGSTGNTIYF
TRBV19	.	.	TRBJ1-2	TGTGCCAGTAGTACAGGGATTAACTATGGCTACACCTTC	CASSTGINYGYTF
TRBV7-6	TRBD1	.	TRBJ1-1	TGTGCCAGCAGCCCGAGACAGGGGGCGAACACTGAAGCTTTCTTT	CASSPRQGANTEAFF
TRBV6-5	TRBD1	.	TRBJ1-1	TGTGCCAGCACACAGGGGACCCTGAACACTGAAGCTTTCTTT	CASTQGTLNTEAFF
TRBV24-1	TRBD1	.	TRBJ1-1	TGTGCCACCAGTGATTCAGGGACAGGGAACACTGAAGCTTTCTTT	CATSDSGTGNTEAFF
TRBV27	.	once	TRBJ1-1	TGTGCCAGCAGTTACAGATGGAACACTGAAGCTTTCTTT	CASSYRWNTEAFF
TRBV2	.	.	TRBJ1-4	TGTGCCAGCAGTGTCTTAAGGGGAGTGGCCAGTAATGAAAAACTGTTTTTT	CASSVLRGVASNEKLFF
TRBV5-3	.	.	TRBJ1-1	TGTGCCAGAAGCTTGGTCGGCAGGAGGGGGAACACTGAAGCTTTCTTT	CARSLVGRRGNTEAFF
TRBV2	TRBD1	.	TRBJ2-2	TGTGCCAGCAGTTTCCGGGACAGGGCCACCGGGGAGCTGTTTTTT	CASSFRDRATGELFF
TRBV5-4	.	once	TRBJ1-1	TGTGCCAGCAGCTTGGACTTGAACACTGAAGCTTTCTTT	CASSLDLNTEAFF
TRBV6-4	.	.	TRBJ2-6	TGTGCCAGCAGTGACAGGCCGTTCGGCTCTGGGGCCAACGTCCTGACTTTC	CASSDRPFGSGANVLTF
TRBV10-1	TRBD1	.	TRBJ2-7	TGCGCCAGCATTTGGGACAGCTCCTACGAGCAGTACTTC	CASIWDSSYEQYF
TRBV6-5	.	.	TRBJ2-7	TGTGCCAGCAGGGCTTCCGGGGGAACCTACGAGCAGTACTTC	CASRASGGTYEQYF
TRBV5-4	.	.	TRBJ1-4	TGTGCCAGCAGCTTGGCCCGTAATGAAAAACTGTTTTTT	CASSLARNEKLFF
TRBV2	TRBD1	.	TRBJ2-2	TGTGCCAGCAGTCCTGGACAGGCGAACACCGGGGAGCTGTTTTTT	CASSPGQANTGELFF
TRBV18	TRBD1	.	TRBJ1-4	TGTGCCAGCTCACCAGATTTGACAGGGTTTGGAGAAAAACTGTTTTTT	CASSPDLTGFGEKLFF
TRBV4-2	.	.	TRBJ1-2	TGTGCCAGCAGCCAACCAACAGGGCGCGGCTACACCTTC	CASSQPTGRGYTF
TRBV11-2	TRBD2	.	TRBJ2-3	TGTGCCAGCAGCTTCACGGGAGCGGGAAGCGCAGATACGCAGTATTTT	CASSFTGAGSADTQYF
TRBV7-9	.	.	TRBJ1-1	TGTGCCAGCAGCTATAATAAGGGAAATGAAGCTTTCTTT	CASSYNKGNEAFF
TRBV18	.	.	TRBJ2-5	TGTGCCAGCTCACCCTTGGGTGGAGGCGGAGAGACCCAGTACTTC	CASSPLGGGGETQYF
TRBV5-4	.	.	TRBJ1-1	TGTGCCAGCGGGATCGATTCGAACACTGAAGCTTTCTTT	CASGIDSNTEAFF
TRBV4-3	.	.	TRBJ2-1	TGCGCCAGCAGCCCCTTAGGCTACAATGAGCAGTTCTTC	CASSPLGYNEQFF
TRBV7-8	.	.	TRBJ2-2	TGTGCCAGCAGCGCGAACACCGGGGAGCTGTTTTTT	CASSANTGELFF
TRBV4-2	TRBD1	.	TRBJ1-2	TGTGCCAGCAGCCAAGATTTGGAGACAGGGCTTTTTGGCTACACCTTC	CASSQDLETGLFGYTF
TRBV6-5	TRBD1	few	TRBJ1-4	TGTGCCAGCGAGACCGGGACAGGGAATGAAAAACTGTTTTTT	CASETGTGNEKLFF
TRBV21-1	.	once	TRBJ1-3	TGTGCCAGCAGCACGGGACAGGGTGTTTCATCTGGAAACACCATATATTTT	CASSTGQGVSSGNTIYF
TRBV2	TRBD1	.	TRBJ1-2	TGTGCCAGCAGACGGACAGGGGGTAACTATGGCTACACCTTC	CASRRTGGNYGYTF
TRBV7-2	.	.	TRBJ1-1	TGTGCCAGCAGCTCCCGGACAGCGTGGAACACTGAAGCTTTCTTT	CASSSRTAWNTEAFF
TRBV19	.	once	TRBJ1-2	TGTGCCAGTAAAACGACGGACTATTCTAACTATGGCTACACCTTC	CASKTTDYSNYGYTF
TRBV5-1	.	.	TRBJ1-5	TGCGCCAGCAGCTTGGGCCAGGCTGACAATCAGCCCCAGCATTTT	CASSLGQADNQPQHF